One and the same sample provided the 17 T cell receptor beta chains below, sequenced in a study of beta chain features in type 1 diabetes. The sequenced template was cDNA made from the entire isolated RNA. Measured with immunoSEQ multiplex PCR; TCRdb has only the in-frame clones, and not every one. The data contain hundreds of thousands of clones, around 15% of them seen just once; the ten biggest clones take up approximately 0.099%. Sequenced sample: naive CD4+ T cells from blood. The source of these receptors is a man aged 18 to 35 in good health.

V usage is TRBV7-3 and J usage is TRBJ1-2, with 9 bases matching TRBD1. The CDR3 has 12 residues. Looked up from germline, CDR1 is SGHTA and CDR2 is FQGTGA. Trimming at V came to 5 bases and at J to 9 bases, leaving 4 bases not matched to a gene. CDR3: CASSTGQGSYTF. The CDR3 DNA is TGTGCCAGCAGCACTGGACAGGGGAGCTACACCTTC.

DNA of the CDR3: TGTGCCAGCAGCTCTGTACAGGGGACGGCGGAAAAACTGTTTTTT. It translates to CASSSVQGTAEKLFF. This chain links TRBV7-2 with TRBJ1-4, with 7 bases matching TRBD1. This CDR3 has 15 amino acids. V gave up 4 bases and J gave up 8 bases; unmatched junction bases: 10. Germline V gene lookup returns CDR1 SGHTA and CDR2 FQGNSA.

The rearrangement joins TRBV7-2 to TRBJ2-5, with no clear D. Trimming took 1 base from V and 2 from J, leaving 8 bases between them. The germline V gene has CDR1 SGHTA and CDR2 FQGNSA. This CDR3 spans 14 amino acids. DNA for the CDR3: TGTGCCAGCAGCTTAGGATTGGGTCAAGAGACCCAGTACTTC. Its protein product is CASSLGLGQETQYF. The full variable domain, in which reference TRBV7-2 and TRBJ2-5 provide the parts outside the CDR3, is GAGVSQSPSNKVTEKGKDVELRCDPISGHTALYWYRQSLGQGLEFLIYFQGNSAPDKSGLPSDRFSAERTGGSVSTLTIQRTQQEDSAVYLCASSLGLGQETQYFGPGTRLLVL.

This clone was detected a few times. The J gene is TRBJ2-1, the V gene TRBV19, with D unresolved. Looked up from germline, CDR1 is LNHDA and CDR2 is SQIVND (reference sequence). The CDR3 spans 11 residues. Deletions cut 6 bases from V and 7 bases from J, with 7 bases between. In DNA, the CDR3 is TGTGCCAGTAGAAGGTCGAATGAGCAGTTCTTC. It codes for CASRRSNEQFF.

This chain connects TRBV5-6 to TRBJ2-5; TRBD1 matches 10 bases. Germline V gene lookup returns CDR1 SGHDT and CDR2 YYEEEE. The CDR3 extends over 14 amino acids. J lost 5 bases, V lost 1 base, and 2 bases had no gene match. The CDR3 sequence: CASSLSGQGETQYF. The CDR3 DNA is TGTGCCAGCAGCTTGTCGGGACAGGGGGAGACCCAGTACTTC. Looking up the rest from reference TRBV5-6 and TRBJ2-5 gives the full variable domain: DAGVTQSPTHLIKTRGQQVTLRCSPKSGHDTVSWYQQALGQGPQFIFQYYEEEERQRGNFPDRFSGHQFPNYSSELNVNALLLGDSALYLCASSLSGQGETQYFGPGTRLLVL.

The chain has TRBV2 and TRBJ2-3, with TRBD1 matching over 8 bases. This CDR3 has 16 residues. V lost 5 bases to trimming and J lost 0 bases; unmatched junction nucleotides: 7. CDR1 and CDR2 (germline): SNHLY, FYNNEI. CDR3 sequence reads: CASSRQGIPSTDTQYF. CDR3 coding DNA: TGTGCCAGCAGTCGACAGGGGATCCCTAGCACAGATACGCAGTATTTT.

This sequence joins TRBV15 and TRBJ2-1, with D perhaps TRBD1 (5 bases). Deletions cut 0 bases from V and 2 bases from J, with 8 bases between. Germline values: CDR1 LNHNV, CDR2 YYDKDF (reference sequence). The CDR3 is 15 amino acids. CDR3 sequence: CATSRDRVAYNEQFF. In DNA form, the CDR3 reads TGTGCCACCAGCAGAGACAGGGTTGCCTACAATGAGCAGTTCTTC.

This clone was seen a handful of times. The CDR3 ends on some other residue instead of the conserved phenylalanine or tryptophan, so this is likely a read error. The chain recombines TRBV5-4 with TRBJ1-2; D unclear. This CDR3 region has 13 residues. V was shortened by 0 bases and J by 10 bases, with 13 bases between the two germline ends. Per germline, CDR1 SGHNT and CDR2 YYREEE (reference sequence). The CDR3 loop reads CASSLDGVANYTL. The CDR3 DNA is TGTGCCAGCAGCTTGGATGGCGTCGCTAACTACACCCTC.

The chain joins TRBV25-1 to TRBJ1-3, with D unresolved. With 2 bases removed from V and 0 bases from J, the gap between germline ends came to 5 bases. In germline, CDR1 is MGHDK, CDR2 SYGVNS. The CDR3 has 14 amino acids. The CDR3 bases are TGTGCCAGCAGTGAACAGGTCTCTGGAAACACCATATATTTT. Encoded protein: CASSEQVSGNTIYF.

This clone was seen a handful of times. J is TRBJ1-4 and V is TRBV7-9, with 9 bases lining up with TRBD1. Germline V lookup: CDR1 SEHNR, CDR2 FQNEAQ (reference sequence). V trimming: 5 bases; J trimming: 8 bases; junction bases outside the gene matches: 12. The CDR3 consists of 16 residues. Here the CDR3 reads CASSEKLGTGREKLFF. The CDR3 region has the DNA TGTGCCAGCAGCGAAAAACTCGGGACAGGGAGGGAAAAACTGTTTTTT.

This clone came up a few times. The V gene is TRBV13, the J gene TRBJ1-1; the D gene is possibly TRBD1 (5 bases). Between the trimmed V and J ends, which lost 4 bases and 0 bases, there was a span of 9 bases. CDR1 and CDR2 from the germline V gene are PRHDT and FYEKMQ (reference sequence). The CDR3 runs to 14 residues. Here the CDR3 DNA reads TGTGCCAGCAGCTACCGAGGGGTGAACACTGAAGCTTTCTTT. Translation gives CASSYRGVNTEAFF.

The J gene is TRBJ1-6, the V gene TRBV19; D unresolved. CDR3 size: 13 residues. Germline values: CDR1 LNHDA, CDR2 SQIVND (reference sequence). With 6 bases removed from V and 7 bases from J, the gap between germline ends came to 10 bases. CDR3 sequence reads: CASRGSLNSPLHF. The DNA of the CDR3 is TGTGCCAGTAGAGGATCGCTGAATTCACCCCTCCACTTT. Combining the CDR3 with reference TRBV19 and TRBJ1-6 gives the whole variable domain DGGITQSPKYLFRKEGQNVTLSCEQNLNHDAMYWYRQDPGQGLRLIYYSQIVNDFQKGDIAEGYSVSREKKESFPLTVTSAQKNPTAFYLCASRGSLNSPLHFGNGTRLTVT.

The V call is TRBV14, the J call TRBJ2-1, with 7 nucleotides matching TRBD2. The germline V gene has CDR1 SGHDN and CDR2 FVKESK. The V gene end was trimmed by 4 bases and the J gene end by 2 bases; junction bases not matched to a gene: 11. The CDR3 extends over 17 amino acids. Written as DNA, the CDR3 is TGTGCCAGCAGCCTACAAGTGGGAGGGAATGCCTACAATGAGCAGTTCTTC. Its protein is CASSLQVGGNAYNEQFF.

V gene TRBV5-4 combines with J gene TRBJ1-2; D is ambiguous. Deletions cut 2 bases from V and 12 bases from J, with 14 bases between. The CDR3 is made up of 12 amino acids. The germline CDR1 and CDR2 sequences are SGHNT and YYREEE (reference sequence). The CDR3 DNA reads as TGTGCCAGCAGCTTCCCCACCTCAGTGGACACCTTC. It is translated as CASSFPTSVDTF. The variable domain in full, with the rest retrieved from reference TRBV5-4 and TRBJ1-2, is ETGVTQSPTHLIKTRGQQVTLRCSSQSGHNTVSWYQQALGQGPQFIFQYYREEENGRGNFPPRFSGLQFPNYSSELNVNALELDDSALYLCASSFPTSVDTFGSGTRLTVV.

The V call is TRBV30, the J call TRBJ1-2; D is undetermined. The CDR3 covers 13 residues. V was shortened by 3 bases and J by 3 bases, with 11 bases between the two germline ends. CDR1 is GTSNPN, CDR2 SVGIG, per germline (reference sequence). The CDR3 DNA follows: TGTGCCTGGAGATACTCGGGCTACTATGGCTACACCTTC. As protein: CAWRYSGYYGYTF.

Turning to this clone: The junction differs from germline at one of its ends, possibly a read error. The chain links TRBV30 to TRBJ2-7, with D perhaps matching TRBD2 (6 bases). Germline V lookup: CDR1 GTSNPN, CDR2 SVGIG (reference sequence). CDR3 length: 12 residues. CDR3 protein: CAWSVRLGDCLF. The DNA of the CDR3 is TGTGCCTGGAGTGTACGGCTGGGGGACTGCCTCTTC.

V is TRBV10-3 and J is TRBJ2-7, with D perhaps TRBD1 (6 bases). Germline V gene sequence: CDR1 ENHRY, CDR2 SYGVKD. The CDR3 contains 15 residues. V gave up 6 bases and J gave up 5 bases, with 20 bases separating them. DNA of the CDR3: TGTGCCATCAGGGCGACCCCAGGGACACCAAACGAGCAGTACTTC. This translates into CAIRATPGTPNEQYF.